The present TCR beta chain was sequenced within a study of blood T cell repertoires in COVID-19. Germline V gene data show CDR1 as KGHSH and CDR2 as LQKENI. This CDR3 region has 16 residues. V trimming: 3 bases; J trimming: 1 base; junction bases outside the gene matches: 2. Assay used: immunoSEQ multiplex PCR; TCRdb lists only in-frame clones, some missing. Among 180,000 or so clones listed, about 86% were seen once. The V and J genes are TRBV18 and TRBJ2-1, with 11 bases identical to TRBD1. The sample was peripheral blood. The sequence was collected from a man aged 60-69 years with acute or convalescent COVID-19. The CDR3 sequence is CASSPGDRGSYNEQFF. The DNA for the CDR3 is TGTGCCAGCTCACCTGGGGACAGGGGGTCCTACAATGAGCAGTTCTTC.